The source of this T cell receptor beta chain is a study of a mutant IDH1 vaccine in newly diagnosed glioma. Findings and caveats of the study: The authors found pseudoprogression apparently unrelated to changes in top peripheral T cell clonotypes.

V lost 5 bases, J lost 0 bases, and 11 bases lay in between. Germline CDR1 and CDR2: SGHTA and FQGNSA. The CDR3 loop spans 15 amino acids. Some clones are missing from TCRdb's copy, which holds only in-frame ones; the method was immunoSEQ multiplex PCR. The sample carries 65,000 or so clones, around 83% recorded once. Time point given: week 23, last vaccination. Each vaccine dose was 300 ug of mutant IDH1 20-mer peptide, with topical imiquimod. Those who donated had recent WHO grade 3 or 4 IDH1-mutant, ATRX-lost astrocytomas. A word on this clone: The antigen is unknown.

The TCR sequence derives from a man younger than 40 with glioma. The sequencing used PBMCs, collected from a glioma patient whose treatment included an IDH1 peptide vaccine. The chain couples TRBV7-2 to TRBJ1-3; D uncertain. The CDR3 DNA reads TGTGCCAGCAGCGCCGGTGTGATCTCTGGAAACACCATATATTTT. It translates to CASSAGVISGNTIYF.